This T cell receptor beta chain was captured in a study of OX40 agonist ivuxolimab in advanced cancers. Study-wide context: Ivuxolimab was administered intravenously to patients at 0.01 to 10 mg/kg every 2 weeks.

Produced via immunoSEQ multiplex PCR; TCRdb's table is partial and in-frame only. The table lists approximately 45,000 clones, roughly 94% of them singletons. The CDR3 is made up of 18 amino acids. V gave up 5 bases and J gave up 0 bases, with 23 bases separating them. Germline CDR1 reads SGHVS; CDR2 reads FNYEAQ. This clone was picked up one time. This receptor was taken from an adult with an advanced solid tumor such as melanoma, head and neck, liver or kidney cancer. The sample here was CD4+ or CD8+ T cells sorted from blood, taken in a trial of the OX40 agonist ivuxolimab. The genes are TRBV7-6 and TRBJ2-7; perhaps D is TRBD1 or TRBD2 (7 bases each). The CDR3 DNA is TGTGCCAGCAGCCCCTCGACAGGGAGGGCCTCTAGCTCCTACGAGCAGTACTTC. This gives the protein CASSPSTGRASSSYEQYF.